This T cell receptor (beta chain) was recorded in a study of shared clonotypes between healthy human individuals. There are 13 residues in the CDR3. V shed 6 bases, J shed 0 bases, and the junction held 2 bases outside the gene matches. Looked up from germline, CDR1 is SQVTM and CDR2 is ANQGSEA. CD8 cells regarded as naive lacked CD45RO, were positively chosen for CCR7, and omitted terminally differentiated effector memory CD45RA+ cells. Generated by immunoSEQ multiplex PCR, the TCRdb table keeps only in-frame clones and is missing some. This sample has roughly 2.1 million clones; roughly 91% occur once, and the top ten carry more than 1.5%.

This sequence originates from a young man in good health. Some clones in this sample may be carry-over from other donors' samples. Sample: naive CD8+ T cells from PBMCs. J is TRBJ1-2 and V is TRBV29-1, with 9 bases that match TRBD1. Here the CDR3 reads CSVTGGANYGYTF. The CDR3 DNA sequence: TGCAGCGTGACAGGGGGAGCTAACTATGGCTACACCTTC. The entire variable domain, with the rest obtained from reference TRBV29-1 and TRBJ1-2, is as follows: SAVISQKPSRDICQRGTSLTIQCQVDSQVTMMFWYRQQPGQSLTLIATANQGSEATYESGFVIDKFPISRPNLTFSTLTVSNMSPEDSSIYLCSVTGGANYGYTFGSGTRLTVV.